This record looks at one TCR beta chain sequence and its context. The antigen remains unidentified. CDR1 is SGHAT, CDR2 FQNNGV, per germline. The CDR3 totals 13 residues. Trimming cost V 1 base and J 13 bases; bases outside gene matches: 6. Profiled with immunoSEQ multiplex PCR; TCRdb holds only in-frame clones, not every one. The sample shows tens of thousands of clones, 60% to 70% of them seen only once. The data derive from a study of PD-1 blockade in classical Hodgkin lymphoma. Study results and caveats: At C4D1, TCR diversity had climbed significantly for CD4+ cells, though not for CD8+ cells. Healthy donors were reported to have higher baseline TCR diversity than newly diagnosed patients.

Time point: cycle 4 day 1 (C4D1), after less than 7 weeks of nivolumab. All trial patients relapsed after autologous stem cell transplantation. Classifying best responses yielded complete response, partial response or progressive disease. The specimen comprised peripheral blood mononuclear cells (PBMCs), sampled before the fourth cycle of nivolumab. This chain uses TRBV11-2 with TRBJ2-2, with 7 nucleotides matching TRBD2. The clonotype comes from a human donor with classical Hodgkin lymphoma. The CDR3: CASSLGGGTTLFF. Here the CDR3 DNA reads TGTGCCAGCAGCTTAGGGGGAGGGACTACGCTGTTTTTT. The complete variable domain, with remaining parts taken from reference TRBV11-2 and TRBJ2-2, reads EAGVAQSPRYKIIEKRQSVAFWCNPISGHATLYWYQQILGQGPKLLIQFQNNGVVDDSQLPKDRFSAERLKGVDSTLKIQPAKLEDSAVYLCASSLGGGTTLFFGEGSRLTVL.